This entry features one T cell receptor (beta chain) sequence. The data are from a study of blood T cell repertoires in COVID-19. The overall study: COVID-19 samples from acute and convalescent phases originated in the United States, Italy and Spain. T cells, B-cell-depleted T cells, or PBMCs provided the cDNA or gDNA that served as material.

CDR3 length equals 14 residues. Germline assignment: CDR1 SGHRS and CDR2 YFSETQ. V lost 0 bases and J lost 8, with 12 bases in between. In the original workflow: Researchers report that nucleated cell counts were estimated from reference gene primer amplification. Some clones are missing from TCRdb's copy, which holds only in-frame ones; the method was immunoSEQ multiplex PCR. For V, J and clone size, that table is used; D and trimming come from the DNA. The repertoire has around 60,000 clones, 70% to 90% of them found once; the top ten carry under 4%. The chain uses TRBV5-1 and TRBJ2-1; the D is unclear. The specimen was peripheral blood. This clonotype originated in a man aged 70-80 years with acute or convalescent COVID-19. CDR3 nucleotides: TGCGCCAGCAGCTTGGCCTCGGGTTCCGATGAGCAGTTCTTC. It yields the protein CASSLASGSDEQFF.